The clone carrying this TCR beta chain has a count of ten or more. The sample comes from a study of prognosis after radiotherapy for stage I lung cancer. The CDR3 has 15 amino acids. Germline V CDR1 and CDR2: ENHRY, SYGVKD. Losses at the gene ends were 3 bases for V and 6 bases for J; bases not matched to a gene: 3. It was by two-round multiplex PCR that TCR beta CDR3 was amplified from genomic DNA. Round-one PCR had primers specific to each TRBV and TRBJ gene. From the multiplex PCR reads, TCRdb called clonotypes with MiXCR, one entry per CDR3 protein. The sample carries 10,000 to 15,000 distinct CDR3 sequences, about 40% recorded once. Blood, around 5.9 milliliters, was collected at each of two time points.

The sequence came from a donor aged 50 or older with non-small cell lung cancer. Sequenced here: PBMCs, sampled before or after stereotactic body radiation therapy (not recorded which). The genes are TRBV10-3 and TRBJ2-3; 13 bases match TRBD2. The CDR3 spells CAISDGLAGADTQYF. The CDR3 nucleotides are TGTGCCATCAGTGACGGACTAGCGGGAGCCGATACGCAGTATTTT.